The present T cell receptor (beta chain) was sequenced within a study of blood T cell repertoires in COVID-19. In the study overall: Whether acute or convalescent, the COVID-19 samples came from the United States, Italy and Spain. From T cells, B-cell-depleted T cells, or PBMCs came the material, which was cDNA or gDNA.

Clones were read by immunoSEQ multiplex PCR, and TCRdb kept only the in-frame ones, dropping some. In the table there are about 76,000 clones, around 88% of which are singletons. The V end lost 8 bases, the J end lost 4 bases, and 18 bases lay between the germline ends. Germline V gene sequence: CDR1 MNHNY, CDR2 SVGAGI (reference sequence). The CDR3 runs to 14 residues. This chain uses TRBV6-6 with TRBJ2-7; D might be TRBD2 (6 bases). The TCR sequence derives from a human donor in a cohort sampled during active COVID-19. What was sequenced was peripheral blood. CDR3: CASRKGEAGYEQYF. In nucleotides, the CDR3 is TGTGCCAGCCGGAAAGGGGAGGCCGGGTACGAGCAGTACTTC.